This entry lists 25 T cell receptor beta chains sequenced from one sample in a study of cytomegalovirus exposure and HLA in healthy donors (dated by TCRdb to the late 2010s). Library preparation was by the immunoSEQ multiplex PCR assay. The multiplex PCR relied on a mix of 60 forward primers for TCR Vbeta segments and 13 reverse primers for TCR Jbeta segments. Held by TCRdb, this immuneACCESS table contains in-frame sequences only and omits some clones. Under half of the omission traces to an unresolved V gene where checked; the cause of the rest is unknown. The sample profile shows approximately 120,000 clones; around three quarters of them were found once. The ten largest make up approximately 2.6% of the sample. Sequenced: PBMCs. The receptors were gathered from a female donor in good health and CMV-seronegative.

The V call is TRBV19, the J call TRBJ1-1; TRBD1 is a possible D gene (5 bases). V was clipped by 3 bases and J by 5 bases, with 10 bases between them. The germline V gene encodes CDR1 LNHDA and CDR2 SQIVND (reference sequence). This CDR3 has 13 residues. The CDR3 nucleotides are TGTGCCAGTAGTATTGGGGGGGGGACTGAAGCTTTCTTT. This encodes CASSIGGGTEAFF. The full variable domain, with the rest looked up from reference TRBV19 and TRBJ1-1, is DGGITQSPKYLFRKEGQNVTLSCEQNLNHDAMYWYRQDPGQGLRLIYYSQIVNDFQKGDIAEGYSVSREKKESFPLTVTSAQKNPTAFYLCASSIGGGTEAFFGQGTRLTVV.

The CDR3 here is CSADSRDTIYF. The CDR3 DNA is TGCAGTGCTGATTCCAGGGACACCATATATTTT. The chain is built from TRBV20-1 and TRBJ1-3, with a possible D match to TRBD1 (5 bases). The CDR3 is 11 amino acids. Trimming left V 5 bases short and J 8 bases short, with 10 bases between. The germline V gene encodes CDR1 DFQATT and CDR2 SNEGSKA (reference sequence).

The V gene is TRBV6-1, the J gene TRBJ1-2; tentatively, D is TRBD1 (6 bases). This CDR3 is 15 amino acids long. V lost 6 bases, J lost 4 bases, and 18 bases lay in between. In germline, CDR1 is MNHNS, CDR2 SASEGT. The CDR3 protein is CASRLRDNLGYGYTF. CDR3 DNA: TGTGCCAGCAGACTCCGGGACAACCTCGGCTATGGCTACACCTTC.

J is TRBJ2-1 and V is TRBV6-1; possible D gene TRBD2, 6 bases. V was trimmed by 5 bases and J by 5 bases, leaving 16 bases between them. From germline, CDR1 is MNHNS and CDR2 SASEGT. CDR3 size: 15 residues. DNA for the CDR3: TGTGCCAGCAGTCGGCGCCGGGACTCAAACAATGAGCAGTTCTTC. It is translated as CASSRRRDSNNEQFF.

V usage is TRBV9 and J usage is TRBJ2-7; TRBD2 aligns across 8 bases. The germline CDR1 and CDR2 sequences are SGDLS and YYNGEE. The CDR3 extends over 15 amino acids. J was trimmed by 4 bases and V by 4 bases; bases with no gene match: 10. The CDR3 DNA is TGTGCCAGCAGCCTAGACCCCGGGGGGGCTTACGAGCAGTACTTC. It encodes CASSLDPGGAYEQYF.

CDR3 bases: TGTGCCAGCAGCTTAGGGTCTTGGGGAGGTACTGAAGCTTTCTTT. This translates into CASSLGSWGGTEAFF. The V gene is TRBV7-8, the J gene TRBJ1-1; D gene unclear. The CDR3 spans 15 residues. Trimming stripped 1 base from V and 5 bases from J, with 14 bases between. CDR1 and CDR2 from the germline V gene are SGHVS and FQNEAQ.

This clone was counted a single time. The chain employs TRBV4-3 and TRBJ1-3, with D uncertain. Trimming stripped 0 bases from V and 0 bases from J, with 9 bases between. The germline CDR1 and CDR2 sequences are LGHNA and YSLEER. The CDR3 is 16 residues long. The CDR3 here is CASSQDLASSGNTIYF. CDR3 nucleotides: TGCGCCAGCAGCCAAGACCTTGCCAGCTCTGGAAACACCATATATTTT.

The rearrangement joins TRBV25-1 to TRBJ1-1, with TRBD1 identical over 9 bases. Unmatched junction bases numbered 17, after V lost 7 bases and J lost 5 bases. Looked up from germline, CDR1 is MGHDK and CDR2 is SYGVNS. The CDR3 is 17 residues long. The CDR3: CASTNSPGQGYRTEAFF. The CDR3 region has the DNA TGTGCCAGCACGAATTCACCGGGACAGGGTTACCGAACTGAAGCTTTCTTT.

J is TRBJ1-5 and V is TRBV7-9; unclear D gene. Germline lookup yields CDR1 SEHNR and CDR2 FQNEAQ (reference sequence). V lost 4 bases, J lost 2 bases, and 9 bases lay in between. The CDR3 loop spans 14 amino acids. The CDR3, as DNA: TGTGCCAGCAGCTCGGACGGGGGCAATCAGCCCCAGCATTTT. This translates into CASSSDGGNQPQHF.

This clone was seen a handful of times. The rearrangement uses TRBV5-5 and TRBJ2-1; tentative D call: TRBD2 (5 bases). V was cut by 4 bases and J by 4 bases, with 15 bases left in between. Germline loops: CDR1 SGHKS, CDR2 YYEKEE (reference sequence). The CDR3 is made up of 15 amino acids. The CDR3 bases are TGTGCCAGCAGCCAAGCCAGCGGAGATTACAATGAGCAGTTCTTC. Amino acids: CASSQASGDYNEQFF.

The chain uses TRBV9 and TRBJ2-2; 8 nucleotides match TRBD1. Germline CDR1 and CDR2: SGDLS and YYNGEE. This CDR3 comprises 14 residues. V shed 4 bases, J shed 4 bases, and the junction held 3 bases outside the gene matches. The CDR3 DNA follows: TGTGCCAGCAGCCATACAGGGGGCACCGGGGAGCTGTTTTTT. Amino acid sequence: CASSHTGGTGELFF.

This rearrangement joins TRBV19 to TRBJ2-3, with 12 bases aligning to TRBD2. V lost 7 bases, J lost 9 bases, and 11 bases stayed unmatched. The CDR3 is 15 residues long. Germline CDR1 LNHDA, CDR2 SQIVND (reference sequence). The CDR3 loop is CASTSSSGGVLTQYF. Here the CDR3 DNA reads TGTGCCAGTACGAGCTCTAGCGGGGGGGTCTTGACGCAGTATTTT.

The chain combines TRBV6-1 with TRBJ1-4; the D is unclear. The V gene's germline CDR1 is MNHNS and CDR2 SASEGT. The CDR3 has 13 amino acids. V lost 3 bases and J 8 bases, leaving 10 bases between the germline ends. CDR3 amino acids: CASSEVQREKLFF. DNA of the CDR3: TGTGCCAGCAGTGAGGTGCAGCGCGAAAAACTGTTTTTT.

This clone has only one observation. The chain couples TRBV2 to TRBJ2-3; 8 nucleotides match TRBD2. The length of the CDR3 is 16 residues. Germline CDR1 reads SNHLY; CDR2 reads FYNNEI. Trimming removed 6 bases from V and 0 bases from J; junction bases left unmatched: 8. CDR3 residues: CASRPGTSSSTDTQYF. The CDR3 DNA reads TGTGCCAGCAGGCCCGGGACTAGTTCCAGCACAGATACGCAGTATTTT.

This rearrangement joins TRBV7-2 to TRBJ2-1; TRBD1 matches at 7 bases. The germline V gene encodes CDR1 SGHTA and CDR2 FQGNSA. The CDR3 length is 15 residues. The V segment lost 8 bases and the J segment 5 bases; nucleotides outside the gene matches: 12. CDR3 in DNA: TGTGCCAGCCGTCTGAGGGGGCGCTCAAACAATGAGCAGTTCTTC. It encodes CASRLRGRSNNEQFF.

The V call is TRBV7-6, the J call TRBJ2-1; the match to TRBD2 covers 8 bases. The germline V gene encodes CDR1 SGHVS and CDR2 FNYEAQ. This CDR3 contains 17 residues. Trimming at V came to 0 bases and at J to 7 bases, leaving 11 bases not matched to a gene. Here the CDR3 DNA reads TGTGCCAGCAGCTTAGCGACCGTCGGGGGGGGAAGAAATGAGCAGTTCTTC. This gives the protein CASSLATVGGGRNEQFF.

This chain joins TRBV30 and TRBJ2-1, with D unresolved. Trimming stripped 1 base from V and 7 bases from J, with 5 bases between. Germline V CDR1 and CDR2: GTSNPN, SVGIG (reference sequence). The CDR3 length is 11 residues. CDR3 amino acids: CAWSGVNEQFF. The CDR3 coding sequence is TGTGCCTGGAGTGGCGTGAATGAGCAGTTCTTC.

The V gene is TRBV10-2, the J gene TRBJ2-5, with D tentatively TRBD2 (5 bases). CDR1 is WSHSY, CDR2 SAAADI, per germline. V lost 2 bases, J lost 5 bases, and 9 bases lay in between. The CDR3 totals 13 residues. The CDR3 bases are TGCGCCAGCAGTGAGACCTGGGAGGAGACCCAGTACTTC. Residues: CASSETWEETQYF.

This clone was counted only a few times. The V call is TRBV21-1, the J call TRBJ2-7; no DNA check was done on the table's D call, TRBD1. TRBV21-1 is a known pseudogene. This CDR3 contains 13 residues. CDR3 DNA sequence: TGTGCCATCCAGACACAGGTCCCCTCGGAGCAGTACTTC. Protein sequence: CAIQTQVPSEQYF.

The V and J genes are TRBV7-9 and TRBJ2-7; D might be TRBD1 (5 bases). The V end lost 0 bases, the J end lost 6 bases, and 9 bases lay between the germline ends. The germline CDR1 and CDR2 sequences are SEHNR and FQNEAQ (reference sequence). The CDR3 spans 13 residues. CDR3: CASSLAGPGEQYF. In nucleotides, the CDR3 is TGTGCCAGCAGCTTAGCGGGGCCGGGCGAGCAGTACTTC.

J is TRBJ1-2 and V is TRBV4-1, with D uncertain. The CDR3 totals 15 residues. CDR1 is MGHRA and CDR2 is YSYEKL in the germline V gene. V was shortened by 4 bases and J by 5 bases, with 17 bases between the two germline ends. In nucleotides, the CDR3 is TGCGCCAGCAGCCTACCTACGTCAAGCCCGTATGGCTACACCTTC. Its translation is CASSLPTSSPYGYTF.

This chain uses TRBV30 with TRBJ1-2; a possible D gene is TRBD1 (5 bases). Germline-derived CDR1 and CDR2 are GTSNPN and SVGIG (reference sequence). V lost 2 bases and J 1 base, leaving 11 bases between the germline ends. The CDR3 consists of 14 residues. CDR3 sequence reads: CAWSHLGGNYGYTF. CDR3 DNA: TGTGCCTGGAGTCACCTGGGGGGTAACTATGGCTACACCTTC.

The chain uses TRBV10-3 and TRBJ2-3; weak D call: TRBD2 (6 bases). The CDR3 extends over 14 amino acids. V was cut by 10 bases and J by 3 bases, with 17 bases left in between. Germline V gene lookup returns CDR1 ENHRY and CDR2 SYGVKD. CDR3 in DNA: TGTGCCACCTGGGGAAGTCGGGAGACAGATACGCAGTATTTT. It encodes CATWGSRETDTQYF.

This sequence joins TRBV5-1 and TRBJ2-1; 11 bases are a match to TRBD2. There are 15 residues in the CDR3. Losses at the gene ends were 2 bases for V and 2 bases for J; bases not matched to a gene: 0. Germline CDR1 reads SGHRS; CDR2 reads YFSETQ. CDR3 in amino acids: CASSFSGGAYNEQFF. The CDR3 DNA reads TGCGCCAGCAGCTTTAGCGGGGGGGCCTACAATGAGCAGTTCTTC.

J is TRBJ1-1 and V is TRBV30; TRBD1 might be the D (6 bases). The germline CDR1 and CDR2 sequences are GTSNPN and SVGIG (reference sequence). V was trimmed by 5 bases and J by 0 bases, leaving 19 bases between them. The CDR3 has 16 amino acids. CDR3 region: CAWAHRVRGLNTEAFF. The CDR3 region has the DNA TGTGCCTGGGCCCACAGGGTCAGGGGCCTGAACACTGAAGCTTTCTTT. Full variable domain (missing parts from reference TRBV30 and TRBJ1-1): SQTIHQWPATLVQPVGSPLSLECTVEGTSNPNLYWYRQAAGRGLQLLFYSVGIGQISSEVPQNLSASRPQDRQFILSSKKLLLSDSGFYLCAWAHRVRGLNTEAFFGQGTRLTVV.